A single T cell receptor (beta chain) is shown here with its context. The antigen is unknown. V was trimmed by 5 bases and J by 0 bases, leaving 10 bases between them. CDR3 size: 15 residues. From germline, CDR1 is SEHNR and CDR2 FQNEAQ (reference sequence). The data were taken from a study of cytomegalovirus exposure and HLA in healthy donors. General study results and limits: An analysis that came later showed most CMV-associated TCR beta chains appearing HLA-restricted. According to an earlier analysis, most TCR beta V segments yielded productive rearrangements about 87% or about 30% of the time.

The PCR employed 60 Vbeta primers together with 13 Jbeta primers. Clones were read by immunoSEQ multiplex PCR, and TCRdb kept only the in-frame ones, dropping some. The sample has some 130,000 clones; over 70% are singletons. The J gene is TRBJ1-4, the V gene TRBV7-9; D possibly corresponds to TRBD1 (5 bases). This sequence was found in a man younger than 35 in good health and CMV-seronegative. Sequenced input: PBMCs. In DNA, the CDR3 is TGTGCCAGCAGCCTTGTACAGGCAACTAATGAAAAACTGTTTTTT. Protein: CASSLVQATNEKLFF.